This T cell receptor (beta chain) was identified during a study of vaccination and CD4 T cells after COVID-19. Whole-study context: Cellular stimulation was performed using overlapping spike peptides derived from SARS-CoV-2, HCoV-NL63, HCoV-OC43 and HCoV-229E.

The sample's treatment: approximately nine-day PBMC culture with coronavirus spike peptide pools or control peptides (ViraFEST assay). With the Oncomine TCR Beta short-read assay, DNA from cultured CD4+ T cells was sequenced. TCRdb itself ran the PCR reads through MiXCR, one entry per CDR3 protein. The sample records tens of thousands of distinct CDR3 sequences, 40% to 50% being singletons. This clonotype was seen only a few times. What it binds is unknown. Germline V lookup: CDR1 SGHTA, CDR2 FQGTGA. With V trimmed by 5 bases and J by 6 bases, 2 bases remained unmatched. The CDR3 extends over 12 amino acids.

This sequence originates from a human donor who received a COVID-19 vaccine. The input for sequencing was CD4+ T cells from blood, cultured in vitro, taken before SARS-CoV-2 vaccination. The chain couples TRBV7-3 to TRBJ2-3; 7 bases map to TRBD2. This chain's CDR3 is CASSGSGDTQYF. CDR3 DNA sequence: TGTGCCAGCAGCGGTAGCGGGGATACGCAGTATTTT.